These 8 T cell receptor beta chains came from one sample sequenced in a study of cytomegalovirus exposure and HLA in healthy donors. The PCR contained 60 Vbeta and 13 Jbeta primers. The data were produced by immunoSEQ multiplex PCR, yet TCRdb's version contains in-frame clones alone and is incomplete. The table includes around 200,000 clones, almost 80% detected once. The sequenced sample consisted of PBMCs. The source is a woman under 30 in good health and CMV-seronegative.

The V and J genes are TRBV28 and TRBJ1-1; D is possibly TRBD1 (6 bases). CDR1 is MDHEN, CDR2 SYDVKM, per germline. The CDR3 totals 15 residues. Deletions cut 6 bases from V and 6 bases from J, with 20 bases between. Here the CDR3 DNA reads TGTGCCAGCAGGGCTGGCGACAGGTTTCGCCCTGAAGCTTTCTTT. It encodes CASRAGDRFRPEAFF. Complete variable domain (other parts from reference TRBV28 and TRBJ1-1): DVKVTQSSRYLVKRTGEKVFLECVQDMDHENMFWYRQDPGLGLRLIYFSYDVKMKEKGDIPEGYSVSREKKERFSLILESASTNQTSMYLCASRAGDRFRPEAFFGQGTRLTVV.

The J gene is TRBJ1-5, the V gene TRBV10-2, with D maybe TRBD1 (5 bases). Germline CDR1 and CDR2: WSHSY and SAAADI. V lost 6 bases to trimming and J lost 9 bases, with 15 bases between them. This CDR3 is built from 13 residues. In nucleotides, the CDR3 is TGCGCCAGCAGCGGGGGTAGCGTGGGGCCCCAGCATTTT. It is translated as CASSGGSVGPQHF.

This clone was observed a few times. The gene calls are TRBV2 and TRBJ2-2, with D possibly matching TRBD1 (7 bases). V shed 3 bases and J shed 5 bases, with 16 bases lying between them. The CDR3 length is 16 residues. CDR1 is SNHLY, CDR2 FYNNEI, per germline. In nucleotides, the CDR3 is TGTGCCAGCAGTGATGGAGGGCCAGGGGGGACCGGGGAGCTGTTTTTT. Translating it yields CASSDGGPGGTGELFF.

The chain joins TRBV7-8 to TRBJ1-1; D gene uncertain. Germline assignment: CDR1 SGHVS and CDR2 FQNEAQ. The ends were cut back, 6 bases at V and 1 base at J, with 12 bases in the middle. The CDR3 sequence is 14 residues long. In DNA form, the CDR3 reads TGTGCCAGCAGGAAGCCCGATTGGAACACTGAAGCTTTCTTT. It is translated as CASRKPDWNTEAFF. The full variable domain, rest sourced from reference TRBV7-8 and TRBJ1-1, is GAGVSQSPRYKVAKRGQDVALRCDPISGHVSLFWYQQALGQGPEFLTYFQNEAQLDKSGLPSDRFFAERPEGSVSTLKIQRTQQEDSAVYLCASRKPDWNTEAFFGQGTRLTVV.

As DNA, the CDR3 is TGTGCCACCAGCAGAAGTTCGGGGGGAGATTCACCCCTCCACTTT. Translation gives CATSRSSGGDSPLHF. J is TRBJ1-6 and V is TRBV15; tentatively, D is TRBD1 (5 bases). V was clipped by 2 bases and J by 8 bases, with 13 bases between them. The V gene's germline CDR1 is LNHNV and CDR2 YYDKDF (reference sequence). The CDR3 consists of 15 residues.

In this sample, this clone turned up once. The V and J genes are TRBV6-4 and TRBJ2-1; D call uncertain. The germline V gene encodes CDR1 MRHNA and CDR2 SNTAGT. The CDR3 contains 13 residues. Trimming shortened V by 2 bases and J by 9 bases, and 11 bases separated the two germline ends. The DNA of the CDR3 is TGTGCCAGCAGTGACCCTCCTAGGCCTGAGCAGTTCTTC. Translation gives CASSDPPRPEQFF.

This chain links TRBV6-6 with TRBJ2-1; D might be TRBD2 (6 bases). V dropped 3 bases and J dropped 3 bases, with 9 bases sitting between them. The CDR3 sequence is 14 residues long. Germline-derived CDR1 and CDR2 are MNHNY and SVGAGI (reference sequence). The CDR3 sequence: CASSYGGIYNEQFF. DNA of the CDR3: TGTGCCAGCAGTTATGGGGGGATCTACAATGAGCAGTTCTTC.

This chain connects TRBV19 to TRBJ1-1, with D perhaps TRBD1 (5 bases). The germline V and J ends were trimmed by 1 base and 8 bases, with 11 bases remaining between them. The CDR3 runs 13 residues. From germline, CDR1 is LNHDA and CDR2 SQIVND (reference sequence). CDR3 nucleotide sequence: TGTGCCAGTAGTATAGTGTATGGGGGGGAAGCTTTCTTT. It encodes CASSIVYGGEAFF.